This T cell receptor (beta chain) emerged from a study of glioma-infiltrating T cells. Overall study context: Glioblastomas were WHO grade IV, sampled at first diagnosis; low-grade were grade II. Blood libraries targeted about 4- to 11-fold coverage of about 900,000 T cells. Glioma patients had dexamethasone for six or fewer days before surgery.

This CDR3 contains 16 residues. Germline CDR1 and CDR2: LNHDA and SQIVND (reference sequence). V was clipped by 3 bases and J by 0 bases; unmatched bases: 3. The iRepertoire nested amplicon-rescue multiplex PCR amplified TCR alpha and beta CDR3s from RNA. TCRdb redid the calling of the multiplex PCR reads with MiXCR, one entry per CDR3 protein. The sample lists about 400,000 distinct CDR3 sequences; 41% were seen once. The sample taken for sequencing was glioma tissue, nonneoplastic brain tissue, or PBMCs (not recorded which). The TCR originated in a human donor with low-grade glioma or glioblastoma, undergoing nonglioma brain surgery, or in good health (not recorded which). The chain is built from TRBV19 and TRBJ2-1; 9 bases map to TRBD2. CDR3 amino acids: CASSIGGRASYNEQFF. CDR3 in DNA: TGTGCCAGTAGTATCGGCGGGAGGGCCTCCTACAATGAGCAGTTCTTC.